This T cell receptor beta chain was profiled in a study of cytomegalovirus exposure and HLA in healthy donors. The study's findings and limits: According to a subsequent analysis, TCR clusters from the first cohort were inclined to appear together in the 100 to 150 validation repertoires.

Germline V gives CDR1 MDHEN, CDR2 SYDVKM. V lost 6 bases to trimming and J lost 2 bases; unmatched junction nucleotides: 4. This CDR3 region has 15 residues. The donors were in the roughly 130-subject validation cohort; that cohort was separate from the approximately 670-subject first cohort. Only in-frame clones appear in the TCRdb table, and some are missing; sequencing was by immunoSEQ multiplex PCR. Of about 280,000 clones in the sample, roughly 90% were seen once. With respect to this clone: Its antigen is not identified.

This TCR was sampled from a young woman in good health and CMV-seronegative. This chain links TRBV28 with TRBJ2-1; TRBD2 matches at 10 bases. Specimen: PBMCs. Here the CDR3 reads CASRNSGRAYNEQFF. In DNA form, the CDR3 reads TGTGCCAGCAGGAACAGCGGGAGGGCCTACAATGAGCAGTTCTTC.